This TCR beta chain was identified during a study of T cell responses to AZD1222 COVID-19 vaccine. Overall study results and limits: Nearly half of spike-specific TCRs reportedly go after variant regions that carry no mutations.

As regards this clone: What it binds is not known.

Germline assignment: CDR1 MNHEY and CDR2 SVGEGT. The CDR3 has 17 residues. Deletions cut 0 bases from V and 2 bases from J, with 17 bases between. Profiling relied on immunoSEQ multiplex PCR, and the TCRdb table lists in-frame clones only, not all of them. The sample has some 160,000 clones, 87% seen once. This receptor was taken from an adult who received the AZD1222 COVID-19 vaccine. The J gene is TRBJ2-7, the V gene TRBV6-2 or TRBV6-3; D is possibly TRBD1 (6 bases). The sample was peripheral blood, taken 28 days after the second AZD1222 dose. CDR3 amino acids: CASSYSRWGRGPYEQYF. Written as DNA, the CDR3 is TGTGCCAGCAGTTACTCGAGGTGGGGCAGGGGACCCTACGAGCAGTACTTC.